The rows below give T cell receptor beta chains drawn from one sample of a study of CD8+CD57+ T cells in acquired aplastic anemia. TCRdb independently ran MiXCR on the reads; one entry per CDR3 protein. This sample has about 200,000 distinct CDR3 sequences; about 60% occur once, and the top ten carry roughly three fifths. Sequencing was performed on sorted CD4+, CD8+, or CD8+CD57+ T cells (not recorded which) from PBMCs. The receptors here all came from a human donor with aplastic anemia. The CDR3 runs from the conserved cysteine through the conserved F or W.

TRBJ1-5 TRBV30 CAWSVRGEPGQPQHF
TRBJ1-1 TRBV29-1 CSARGQGAKGTEAFF
TRBJ1-2 TRBV20-1 CSAIQINYGYTF
TRBJ2-7 TRBV7-9 CASSLAGQGASERYF
TRBJ2-1 TRBV7-3 CASSWGGPYNEQFF
TRBJ2-2 TRBV7-6 CASSLVARGRTTGELFF
TRBJ1-2 TRBV15 CATSREWGGSGYTF
TRBJ2-1 TRBV20-1 CSARAGVDNEKFF
TRBJ1-6 TRBV2 CASTYSGTEPYSPLHF
TRBJ1-6 TRBV12-3/TRBV12-4 CASSQGFYNSPLHF
TRBJ2-5 TRBV5-1 CTSSLRETQYF
TRBJ2-5 TRBV20-1 CSAEDGQTQYF
TRBJ2-3 TRBV25-1 CASSAPQGITDTQYF
TRBJ1-2 TRBV5-1 CASSLEQGYGYTF
TRBJ1-1 TRBV10-2 CASSLGTGGTEAFF
TRBJ2-7 TRBV6-5 CASSLDRYRPEQYF
TRBJ1-5 TRBV7-2 CASSPRTGSQPQHF
TRBJ1-4 TRBV7-9 CASAGGVDNEKLFF
TRBJ2-2 TRBV7-8 CASRAGASGELFF
TRBJ2-2 TRBV10-3 CASRRAGTGELFF
TRBJ1-5 TRBV2 CASRRDNQPQHF
TRBJ2-3 TRBV9 CASSEESYTDTQYF
TRBJ2-1 TRBV24-1 CATGDLSQPLEGEQFF
TRBJ1-2 TRBV6-4 CASSYQTGSGIGYTF
TRBJ1-2 TRBV19 CASTTGPLYGYTF
TRBJ2-1 TRBV7-8 CASSIQAGGLDEQFF
TRBJ1-2 TRBV2 CASSEAEGSNYGYTF
TRBJ2-7 TRBV6-5 CASKLQGRLYEQYF
TRBJ2-7 TRBV7-8 CASRGSGFYEQYF
TRBJ1-1 TRBV7-2 CVSSQEVAEAFF
TRBJ1-2 TRBV10-3 CAISPGDRAGLNF
TRBJ2-7 TRBV12-3/TRBV12-4 CASSKAGPPDEQYF
TRBJ2-7 TRBV7-9 CASSLFPGVGYEQYF
TRBJ2-1 TRBV2 CASSEGVISSYNEQFF
TRBJ1-5 TRBV10-3 CAISEGPTRDQPQHF
TRBJ1-2 TRBV7-9 CASSPPRQLINYGYTF
TRBJ1-2 TRBV7-3 CASSLWGAPSGYTF
TRBJ2-5 TRBV25-1 CASSENWVTQYF
TRBJ2-1 TRBV24-1 CATSDSGTEHYNEQFF